The source of this T cell receptor beta chain is a study of shared clonotypes between healthy human individuals. Study context: The plates for each donor numbered three CD4 naive, three CD4 memory, two CD8 naive and one CD8 memory.

Replicate PCRs run on sorted subsets employed 150 to 250 ng DNA, some 33,000 T cell genomes. The method was immunoSEQ multiplex PCR; TCRdb's version includes in-frame clones alone and lacks a portion of them. The table lists under 1,100,000 clones, about 84% of them singletons. The CDR3 extends over 13 amino acids. Trimming removed 7 bases at V and 0 bases at J, with 7 bases between. The V gene's germline CDR1 is GTSNPN and CDR2 SVGIG (reference sequence). The receptor was derived from a man between 18 and 35 years old in good health. Some clones in this sample may be carry-over from other donors' samples. Specimen: memory CD4+ T cells from PBMCs. Subset specified: CD45RA-negative fraction. V is TRBV30 and J is TRBJ1-6, with D unresolved. CDR3 sequence (DNA): TGTGCCTCTTCAAGCTCCTATAATTCACCCCTCCACTTT. Its translation: CASSSSYNSPLHF. The full variable domain, rest sourced from reference TRBV30 and TRBJ1-6, is SQTIHQWPATLVQPVGSPLSLECTVEGTSNPNLYWYRQAAGRGLQLLFYSVGIGQISSEVPQNLSASRPQDRQFILSSKKLLLSDSGFYLCASSSSYNSPLHFGNGTRLTVT.